The present T cell receptor beta chain was sequenced within a study of shared clonotypes between healthy human individuals. Study-wide findings and caveats: The generation probabilities recorded for non-shared clonotypes fell below those of clonotypes shared by all four donors. Clonotype sharing levels among donors were expected to vary with sequencing depth.

Per the original methods: Junction-only sequences without quality scores came from ImmunoSEQ, so filtering differed. Sequenced by immunoSEQ multiplex PCR; TCRdb stores in-frame clones only, minus some. Clonal size and the V and J genes are those of that table, whereas D and trimming came from the DNA. The table has about 660,000 clones, approximately 79% seen once; the top ten hold approximately 1.6%. A word on this clone: Its target is unknown.

Per germline, CDR1 SGHNT and CDR2 YENEEA. The CDR3 is made up of 13 amino acids. V dropped 5 bases and J dropped 3 bases, with 11 bases sitting between them. Both subsets, CD45RA+ naive and CD45RA-negative memory, were split from the CD4+ cells. This receptor was identified in a woman aged 30 to 39 in good health. The sequencing input was memory CD4+ T cells sorted from blood. Subset defined: CD45RA-negative fraction. This chain uses TRBV11-3 with TRBJ2-7; D gene uncertain. The CDR3 reads CASSPLEDYEQYF. CDR3 coding DNA: TGTGCCAGCAGCCCCCTAGAAGACTACGAGCAGTACTTC.